The sequence of this T cell receptor beta chain was determined in a study of OX40 agonist ivuxolimab in advanced cancers. Study as a whole: The dose-escalation cohort was approximately 84% male, with a mean age of around 60 years, ranging about 23 to 90. Under the entry rules, prior anti-PD-1, anti-PD-L1 or anti-CTLA-4 therapy was allowed, and more than 35% had some.

Trimming took 11 bases from V and 1 from J; bases not matched to a gene: 6. Looked up from germline, CDR1 is LNHDA and CDR2 is SQIVND (reference sequence). This CDR3 comprises 15 residues. Findings and caveats of the study: In the expanded peripheral T cells, antigen specificity was never determined.

Produced via immunoSEQ multiplex PCR; TCRdb's table is partial and in-frame only. The sample shows roughly 80,000 clones, roughly 85% of them seen only once. Turning to this clone: The antigen is unknown.

This receptor was identified in an adult with an advanced solid tumor such as melanoma, head and neck, liver or kidney cancer. V is TRBV19 and J is TRBJ2-2, with 11 bases lining up with TRBD2. The sample was CD4+ or CD8+ T cells sorted from blood, taken in a trial of the OX40 agonist ivuxolimab. The CDR3 reads CACGLAGENTGELFF. CDR3 in DNA: TGTGCCTGCGGACTAGCGGGCGAGAACACCGGGGAGCTGTTTTTT.